This T cell receptor beta chain was found in a study of blood T cell repertoires in COVID-19. On the study more broadly: Sites across the United States, Italy and Spain contributed samples from acute and convalescent COVID-19. Sources were T cells, B-cell-depleted T cells, or PBMCs; the material itself was cDNA or gDNA.

Seattle patients were enrolled while actively infected and followed longitudinally. With 8 bases clipped from V and 2 bases from J, the junction kept 5 bases outside the gene matches. Germline-derived CDR1 and CDR2 are MNHEY and SMNVEV (reference sequence). This CDR3 contains 14 residues. Clones were read by immunoSEQ multiplex PCR, and TCRdb kept only the in-frame ones, dropping some. The table includes a few hundred thousand clones, about 85% detected once. V gene TRBV27 combines with J gene TRBJ1-4; TRBD1 agrees at 7 bases. The sequence came from a human donor with COVID-19, enrolled during active disease. The donor label of this sample is uncertain. Material: peripheral blood. The CDR3 sequence: CASRGTDTNEKLFF. CDR3 DNA: TGTGCCAGCCGCGGGACAGACACTAATGAAAAACTGTTTTTT.